This T cell receptor beta chain was identified during a study of T cell clones after liver transplantation. Study background: Post-transplant blood was tracked for graft-donor-reactive T cell clones identified in a pre-transplant mixed lymphocyte reaction. Subjects received no induction therapy and standard immunosuppression until randomization at 12-24 months post-transplant.

Findings and caveats of the study: The donor-reactive repertoire was only partly measurable in two subjects, lacking donor cells.

Remarks on this clone: Its antigen remains unknown. This sample includes further DNA sequences coding for the same CDR3.

This table comes from immunoSEQ multiplex PCR, and its TCRdb copy is limited to in-frame clones, with some not included. The table has about 16,000 clones, approximately 86% seen once. With 4 bases clipped from V and 6 bases from J, the junction kept 1 base outside the gene matches. The CDR3 sequence is 11 residues long. Germline loops: CDR1 SQVTM, CDR2 ANQGSEA. This rearrangement joins TRBV29-1 to TRBJ2-7, with 9 nucleotides matching TRBD1. This specimen consisted of CD8+ T cells from blood, obtained around 49 months after liver transplant. The source of this sequence is a human patient who received a liver transplant. Some T cells may be the graft donor's. The DNA for the CDR3 is TGCAGCGTTGGGGACAGGGTCGAGCAGTACTTC. It translates to CSVGDRVEQYF.